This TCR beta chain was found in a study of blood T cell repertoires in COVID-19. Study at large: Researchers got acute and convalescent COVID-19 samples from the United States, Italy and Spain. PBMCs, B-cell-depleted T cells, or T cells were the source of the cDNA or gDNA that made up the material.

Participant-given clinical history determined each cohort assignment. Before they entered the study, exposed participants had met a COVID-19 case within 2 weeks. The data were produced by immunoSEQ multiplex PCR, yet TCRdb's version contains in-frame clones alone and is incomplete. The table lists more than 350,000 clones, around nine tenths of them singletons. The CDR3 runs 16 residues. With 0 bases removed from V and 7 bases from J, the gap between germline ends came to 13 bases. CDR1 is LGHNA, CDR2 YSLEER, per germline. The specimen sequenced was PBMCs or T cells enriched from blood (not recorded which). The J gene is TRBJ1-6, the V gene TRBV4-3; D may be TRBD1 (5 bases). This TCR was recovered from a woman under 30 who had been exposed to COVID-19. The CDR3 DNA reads TGCGCCAGCAGCCAAGAGGGGTCAGGGTACAATTCACCCCTCCACTTT. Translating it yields CASSQEGSGYNSPLHF.